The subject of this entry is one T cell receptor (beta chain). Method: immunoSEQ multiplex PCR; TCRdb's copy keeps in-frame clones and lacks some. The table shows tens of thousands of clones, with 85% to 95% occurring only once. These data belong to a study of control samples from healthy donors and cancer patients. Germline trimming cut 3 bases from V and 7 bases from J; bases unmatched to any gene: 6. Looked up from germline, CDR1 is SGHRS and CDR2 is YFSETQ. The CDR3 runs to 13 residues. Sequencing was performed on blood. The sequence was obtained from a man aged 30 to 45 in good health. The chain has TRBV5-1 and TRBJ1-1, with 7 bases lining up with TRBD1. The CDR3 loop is CASSYHRGSEAFF. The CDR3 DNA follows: TGCGCCAGCAGCTATCACAGGGGAAGTGAAGCTTTCTTT.